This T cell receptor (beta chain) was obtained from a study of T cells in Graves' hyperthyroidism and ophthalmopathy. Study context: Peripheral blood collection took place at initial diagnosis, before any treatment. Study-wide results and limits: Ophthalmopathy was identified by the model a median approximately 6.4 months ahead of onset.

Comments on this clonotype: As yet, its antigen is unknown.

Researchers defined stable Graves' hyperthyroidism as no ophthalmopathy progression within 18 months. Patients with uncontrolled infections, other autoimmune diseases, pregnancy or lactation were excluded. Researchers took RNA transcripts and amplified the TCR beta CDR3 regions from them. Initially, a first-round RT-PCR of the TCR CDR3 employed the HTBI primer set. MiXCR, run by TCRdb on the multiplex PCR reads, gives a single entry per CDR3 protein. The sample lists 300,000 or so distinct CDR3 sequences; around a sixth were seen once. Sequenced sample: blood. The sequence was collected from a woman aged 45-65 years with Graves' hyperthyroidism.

The CDR3 reads CASSQVRGASGVRASTDTQYF. Written as DNA, the CDR3 is TGTGCCAGCAGCCAAGTCCGGGGGGCTAGCGGGGTGAGAGCTAGCACAGATACGCAGTATTTT. This chain uses TRBV4-2 with TRBJ2-3, with 9 bases identical to TRBD2. This CDR3 contains 21 residues. The germline CDR1 and CDR2 sequences are LGHNA and YNFKEQ. Trimming cost V 1 base and J 0 bases; bases outside gene matches: 17.